This T cell receptor (beta chain) originates from a study of CD8+ T cells in alopecia areata. Study overall: Tofacitinib exposure lasted 6 to 18 months, followed by 6 months off drug. Points from the study as a whole: Compared with mice, patients displayed less clear TCR sharing, possibly for HLA-related reasons. Tofacitinib significantly reduced both scalp clonality and expanded CD8+ clones among the top 100.

Treatment: oral pan-JAK inhibitor, 5-10 mg twice daily. From alopecia areata patients, lesional scalp punch biopsies and peripheral blood were collected. cDNA prepared by RNA extraction and subsequent reverse transcription served as the template for sequencing. Produced via immunoSEQ multiplex PCR; TCRdb's table is partial and in-frame only. This repertoire shows nearly 95,000 clones, around 71% found once; its top ten account for 15% to 20%. CDR1 is SGHAT and CDR2 is FQNNGV in the germline V gene. Trimming at V came to 5 bases and at J to 1 base, leaving 10 bases not matched to a gene. This CDR3 region has 16 residues. A note on this clone: What it recognizes is unknown.

The sample in question was CD8+ T cells sorted from blood, obtained at week 44, from a patient treated with tofacitinib. The clonotype comes from a human donor with alopecia areata. The V gene is TRBV11-2, the J gene TRBJ1-1; 7 bases line up with TRBD1. The DNA of the CDR3 is TGTGCCAGCAGCCCACAACCGACAGGGTCGAACACTGAAGCTTTCTTT. This gives the protein CASSPQPTGSNTEAFF.